The 21 T cell receptor beta chains listed next were all sequenced from one sample in a study of a mutant IDH1 vaccine in newly diagnosed glioma. Method: immunoSEQ multiplex PCR; TCRdb's copy keeps in-frame clones and lacks some. The sample holds some 90,000 clones; roughly 82% are singletons and the top ten take about 5.3%. The time point denotes: baseline, week 1 (first vaccination visit). The sample's treatment: pre-vaccination baseline after standard-of-care therapy. This specimen was PBMCs, taken from a glioma patient treated with radiotherapy, temozolomide or both. Every receptor here comes from a middle-aged man with glioma. Some clones in this sample may be carry-over from other donors' samples.

The V call is TRBV5-1, the J call TRBJ2-7, with a possible D match to TRBD1 (5 bases). Trimming removed 0 bases from V and 2 bases from J, with 12 bases in between. The germline V gene has CDR1 SGHRS and CDR2 YFSETQ. The length of the CDR3 is 15 residues. The CDR3, as DNA: TGCGCCAGCAGCTTGGGGGGCTCCCAGCCCTACGAGCAGTACTTC. Amino acid sequence: CASSLGGSQPYEQYF.

The V gene is TRBV6-1, the J gene TRBJ1-2; TRBD1 might be the D (6 bases). This CDR3 region has 15 residues. Between the trimmed V and J ends, which lost 0 bases and 4 bases, there was a span of 12 bases. CDR1 and CDR2 (germline): MNHNS, SASEGT. CDR3 bases: TGTGCCAGCAGTGAAGCGTTACAGGGCTCCTATGGCTACACCTTC. This gives the protein CASSEALQGSYGYTF.

The chain combines TRBV18 with TRBJ2-7; possible D gene TRBD2, 6 bases. CDR1 and CDR2 from the germline V gene are KGHSH and LQKENI. The CDR3 runs to 15 residues. V was shortened by 3 bases and J by 0 bases, with 12 bases between the two germline ends. As DNA, the CDR3 is TGTGCCAGCTCACCCGGGAGAGATAGCTCCTACGAGCAGTACTTC. It codes for CASSPGRDSSYEQYF.

CDR3 sequence reads: CASSLDDRGTEAFF. In DNA, the CDR3 is TGTGCCAGCAGCTTAGACGACAGGGGGACTGAAGCTTTCTTT. This sequence joins TRBV7-9 and TRBJ1-1; 9 bases match TRBD1. Germline V gene lookup returns CDR1 SEHNR and CDR2 FQNEAQ (reference sequence). Germline trimming cut 1 base from V and 5 bases from J; bases unmatched to any gene: 2. The CDR3 contains 14 residues.

This clone turned up a few times. The CDR3 loop reads CTSSHFLSSKYEQYF. The CDR3 DNA reads TGCACCAGCAGCCACTTCTTGTCATCGAAGTACGAGCAGTACTTC. The chain carries TRBV1 and TRBJ2-7. TRBV1 is a listed pseudogene. This CDR3 comprises 15 residues.

The rearrangement links TRBV6-5 to TRBJ2-7; 10 nucleotides agree with TRBD1. Germline V gives CDR1 MNHEY, CDR2 SVGAGI. After removal of 5 bases from V and 2 bases from J, the junction contained 3 bases not matched to a gene. The CDR3 is made up of 14 amino acids. CDR3 in DNA: TGTGCCAGCAGTACCGGGACAGGGGCCTACGAGCAGTACTTC. Its translation: CASSTGTGAYEQYF.

This clone was picked up a small number of times. V and J are TRBV25-1 and TRBJ1-5, with D possibly matching TRBD1 (5 bases). There are 14 residues in the CDR3. The V gene's germline CDR1 is MGHDK and CDR2 SYGVNS. V was shortened by 2 bases and J by 3 bases, with 8 bases between the two germline ends. CDR3 sequence reads: CASSEGGVNQPQHF. The CDR3 region has the DNA TGTGCCAGCAGTGAAGGGGGAGTCAATCAGCCCCAGCATTTT.

The chain uses TRBV2 and TRBJ1-3, with unresolved D. The germline V gene has CDR1 SNHLY and CDR2 FYNNEI. The CDR3 consists of 14 residues. V lost 6 bases and J 3 bases, leaving 12 bases between the germline ends. This CDR3 is CASSEQFFGNTIYF. The CDR3 DNA follows: TGTGCCAGCAGCGAACAGTTCTTTGGAAACACCATATATTTT.

CDR3: CASSEVRETGELFF. Here the CDR3 DNA reads TGTGCCAGCAGTGAAGTTCGCGAGACCGGGGAGCTGTTTTTT. The rearrangement uses TRBV25-1 and TRBJ2-2; D uncertain. CDR3 length equals 14 residues. The V end was cut by 2 bases, the J end by 5 bases, with 9 bases between. Germline lookup yields CDR1 MGHDK and CDR2 SYGVNS.

This clone has just one count. The chain recombines TRBV5-6 with TRBJ1-2; tentative D call: TRBD1 (6 bases). V was shortened by 5 bases and J by 7 bases, with 15 bases between the two germline ends. The CDR3 has 13 residues. Germline CDR1 SGHDT, CDR2 YYEEEE. This CDR3 is CASRPTGFFGYTF. The DNA of the CDR3 is TGTGCCAGCAGACCGACAGGTTTTTTTGGCTACACCTTC.

CDR3 amino acids: CASSSTRGGNEQYF. CDR3 DNA: TGTGCCAGTAGTTCCACTAGAGGGGGGAACGAGCAGTACTTC. The J gene is TRBJ2-7, the V gene TRBV19, with D perhaps assigned TRBD1 or TRBD2 (6 bases each). Germline V gene data show CDR1 as LNHDA and CDR2 as SQIVND (reference sequence). The CDR3 totals 14 residues. The V gene lost 5 bases and the J gene lost 5 bases, with 16 bases spanning the gap.

The V call is TRBV4-1, the J call TRBJ1-5; D call uncertain. The germline V gene has CDR1 MGHRA and CDR2 YSYEKL. Deletions cut 0 bases from V and 2 bases from J, with 11 bases between. This CDR3 is 16 amino acids long. In nucleotides, the CDR3 is TGCGCCAGCAGCCAAGATTTGGCTTTTGGCAATCAGCCCCAGCATTTT. It codes for CASSQDLAFGNQPQHF.

This clone was observed at least ten times. The chain couples TRBV2 to TRBJ1-1; no clear D. The length of the CDR3 is 12 residues. CDR1 SNHLY and CDR2 FYNNEI come from the germline V gene. With 4 bases removed from V and 5 bases from J, the gap between germline ends came to 8 bases. CDR3 sequence: CASSAVGTEAFF. CDR3 nucleotide sequence: TGTGCCAGCAGTGCTGTGGGAACTGAAGCTTTCTTT.

CDR3 sequence reads: CASRPPTGLRGYTF. The CDR3 DNA sequence: TGTGCCAGCAGACCACCTACAGGGCTGCGAGGCTACACCTTC. This sequence joins TRBV11-2 and TRBJ1-2; TRBD1 might be the D (6 bases). V was clipped by 6 bases and J by 8 bases, with 19 bases between them. The CDR3 has 14 amino acids. The germline V gene has CDR1 SGHAT and CDR2 FQNNGV.

V is TRBV10-1 and J is TRBJ1-2; TRBD1 matches 9 bases. The CDR3 is 13 amino acids. Looked up from germline, CDR1 is WNHNN and CDR2 is SYGVQD (reference sequence). The J segment lost 9 bases and the V segment lost 6 bases, leaving 8 bases of the junction unmatched. In DNA, the CDR3 is TGCGCCAGCAGGAGGGACAGGGCCGGTAGCTACACCTTC. It yields the protein CASRRDRAGSYTF.

The V call is TRBV27, the J call TRBJ2-7; weak D call: TRBD1 (6 bases). With 6 bases removed from V and 5 bases from J, the gap between germline ends came to 14 bases. Germline CDR1 reads MNHEY; CDR2 reads SMNVEV (reference sequence). This CDR3 comprises 13 residues. The CDR3 loop is CASRGSGENEQYF. Here the CDR3 DNA reads TGTGCCAGCAGGGGATCAGGGGAAAACGAGCAGTACTTC.

The chain has TRBV7-9 and TRBJ1-1; a possible D gene is TRBD1 (6 bases). The germline V gene encodes CDR1 SEHNR and CDR2 FQNEAQ (reference sequence). V dropped 4 bases and J dropped 5 bases, with 14 bases sitting between them. The CDR3 covers 14 residues. CDR3 loop: CASSWGGEGTEAFF. The CDR3 DNA is TGTGCCAGCAGCTGGGGGGGCGAGGGAACTGAAGCTTTCTTT.

This clone has more than one count but fewer than ten. The chain uses TRBV18 and TRBJ2-2; possibly TRBD1 for D (6 bases). The CDR3 runs 14 residues. Trimming took off 3 bases at V and 1 base at J, with 6 bases between the two ends. Germline assignment: CDR1 KGHSH and CDR2 LQKENI. The CDR3 nucleotides are TGTGCCAGCTCACCGGACAGGAACACCGGGGAGCTGTTTTTT. This gives the protein CASSPDRNTGELFF. Full variable domain (missing parts from reference TRBV18 and TRBJ2-2): NAGVMQNPRHLVRRRGQEARLRCSPMKGHSHVYWYRQLPEEGLKFMVYLQKENIIDESGMPKERFSAEFPKEGPSILRIQQVVRGDSAAYFCASSPDRNTGELFFGEGSRLTVL.

The chain combines TRBV6-5 with TRBJ1-1, with a tentative D call TRBD1 (5 bases). This CDR3 has 16 residues. Trimming removed 0 bases from V and 0 bases from J, with 11 bases in between. The germline V gene has CDR1 MNHEY and CDR2 SVGAGI. CDR3 nucleotides: TGTGCCAGCAGTTACTCCTGGGGACGGATGAACACTGAAGCTTTCTTT. Translating gives CASSYSWGRMNTEAFF.

In its sample, this clone was seen a few times. The V gene is TRBV6-5, the J gene TRBJ2-2; D not certain. The germline V gene encodes CDR1 MNHEY and CDR2 SVGAGI. The V gene lost 6 bases and the J gene lost 9 bases, with 14 bases spanning the gap. CDR3 size: 13 residues. For the CDR3, the DNA is TGTGCCAGCAGCCCTGGATTTGGCCGGGAGCTGTTTTTT. Encoded protein: CASSPGFGRELFF.

The chain joins TRBV19 to TRBJ2-1; D might be TRBD1 (5 bases). The CDR3 length is 16 residues. V lost 3 bases and J 6 bases, leaving 18 bases between the germline ends. CDR1 LNHDA and CDR2 SQIVND come from the germline V gene (reference sequence). The CDR3 sequence is CASSIDSSSRSNEQFF. For the CDR3, the DNA is TGTGCCAGTAGTATCGACAGTAGTTCCCGCTCCAATGAGCAGTTCTTC.